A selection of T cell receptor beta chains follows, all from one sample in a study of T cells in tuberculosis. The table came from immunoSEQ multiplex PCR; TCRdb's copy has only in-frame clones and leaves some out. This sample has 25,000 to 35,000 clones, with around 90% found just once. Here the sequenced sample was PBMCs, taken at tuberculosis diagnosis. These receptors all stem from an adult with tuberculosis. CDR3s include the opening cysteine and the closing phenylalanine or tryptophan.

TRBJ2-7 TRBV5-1 CASSLDRVGEQYF
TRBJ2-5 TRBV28 CASSARMSGGGETQYF
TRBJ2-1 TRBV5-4 CASTREAGADIYNEQFF
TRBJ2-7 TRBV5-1 CASSWWPSDYEQYF
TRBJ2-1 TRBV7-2 CASSANGLAGAETFF
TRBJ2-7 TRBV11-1 CASSGPGDAYEQYF
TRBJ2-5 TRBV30 CAWSVGMGPQETQYF
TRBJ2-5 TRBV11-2 CASSLFSGGGETQYF
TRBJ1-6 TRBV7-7 CASSSDINSPLHF
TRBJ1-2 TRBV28 CASSLPGATYGYTF